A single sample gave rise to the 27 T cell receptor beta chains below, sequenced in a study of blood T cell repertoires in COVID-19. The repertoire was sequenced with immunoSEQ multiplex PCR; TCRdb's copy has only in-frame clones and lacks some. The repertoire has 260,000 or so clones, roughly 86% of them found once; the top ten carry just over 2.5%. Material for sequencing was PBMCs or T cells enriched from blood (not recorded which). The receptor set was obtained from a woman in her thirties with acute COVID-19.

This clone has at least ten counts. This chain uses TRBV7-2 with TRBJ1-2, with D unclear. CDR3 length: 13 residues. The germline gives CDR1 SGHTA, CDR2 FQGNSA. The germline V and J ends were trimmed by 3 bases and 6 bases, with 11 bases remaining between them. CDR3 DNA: TGTGCCAGCAGCTTCCCCATGACTGATGGCTACACCTTC. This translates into CASSFPMTDGYTF.

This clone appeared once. The CDR3 DNA is TGCGCCAGCAGCTTGCTGGGGCAAACTATGAACACTGAAGCTTTCTTT. Protein: CASSLLGQTMNTEAFF. V is TRBV5-1 and J is TRBJ1-1, with D maybe TRBD1 (5 bases). The CDR3 has 16 residues. Trimming removed 1 base from V and 0 bases from J, with 13 bases in between. CDR1 and CDR2 (germline): SGHRS, YFSETQ.

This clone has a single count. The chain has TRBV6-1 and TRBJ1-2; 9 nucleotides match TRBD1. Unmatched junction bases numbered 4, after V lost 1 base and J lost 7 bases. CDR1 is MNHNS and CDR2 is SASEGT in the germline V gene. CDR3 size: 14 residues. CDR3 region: CASSEVTGGGGYTF. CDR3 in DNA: TGTGCCAGCAGTGAAGTCACAGGGGGCGGTGGCTACACCTTC.

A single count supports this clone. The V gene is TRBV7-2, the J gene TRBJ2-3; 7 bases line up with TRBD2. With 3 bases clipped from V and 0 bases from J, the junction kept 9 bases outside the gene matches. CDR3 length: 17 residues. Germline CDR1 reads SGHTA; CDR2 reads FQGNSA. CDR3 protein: CASSFMRGYRSTDTQYF. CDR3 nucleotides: TGTGCCAGCAGCTTTATGCGGGGGTACAGGAGCACAGATACGCAGTATTTT.

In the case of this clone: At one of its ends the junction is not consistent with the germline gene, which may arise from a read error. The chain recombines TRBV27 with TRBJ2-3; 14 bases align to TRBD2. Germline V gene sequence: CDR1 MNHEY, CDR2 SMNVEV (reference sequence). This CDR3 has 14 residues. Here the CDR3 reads CASSSGLAGVTLNF. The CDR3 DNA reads TGTGCCAGCAGTTCGGGACTAGCGGGGGTAACTTTGAATTTT.

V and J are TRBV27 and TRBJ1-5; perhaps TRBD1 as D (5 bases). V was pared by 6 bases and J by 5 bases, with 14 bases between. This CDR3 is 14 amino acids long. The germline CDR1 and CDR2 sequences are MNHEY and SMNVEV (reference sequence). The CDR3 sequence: CASRNSGSHQPQHF. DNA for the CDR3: TGTGCCAGCAGGAACTCAGGGTCACATCAGCCCCAGCATTTT.

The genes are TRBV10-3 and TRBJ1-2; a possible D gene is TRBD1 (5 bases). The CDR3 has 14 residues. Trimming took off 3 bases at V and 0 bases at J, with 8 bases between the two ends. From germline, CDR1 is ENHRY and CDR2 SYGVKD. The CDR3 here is CAISDSRANYGYTF. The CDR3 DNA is TGTGCCATCAGTGATAGCAGGGCTAACTATGGCTACACCTTC.

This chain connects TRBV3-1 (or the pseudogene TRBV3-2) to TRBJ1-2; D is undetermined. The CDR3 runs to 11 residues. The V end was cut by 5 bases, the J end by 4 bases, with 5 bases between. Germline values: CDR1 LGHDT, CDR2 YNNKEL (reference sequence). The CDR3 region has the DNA TGTGCCAGCAGCGCGGCCTATGGCTACACCTTC. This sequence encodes CASSAAYGYTF.

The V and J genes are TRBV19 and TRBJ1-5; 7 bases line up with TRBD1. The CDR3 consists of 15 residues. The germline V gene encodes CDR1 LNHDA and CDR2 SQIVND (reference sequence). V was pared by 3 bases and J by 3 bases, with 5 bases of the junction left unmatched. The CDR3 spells CASSILDRDNQPQHF. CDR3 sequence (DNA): TGTGCCAGTAGTATCCTCGACAGGGACAATCAGCCCCAGCATTTT.

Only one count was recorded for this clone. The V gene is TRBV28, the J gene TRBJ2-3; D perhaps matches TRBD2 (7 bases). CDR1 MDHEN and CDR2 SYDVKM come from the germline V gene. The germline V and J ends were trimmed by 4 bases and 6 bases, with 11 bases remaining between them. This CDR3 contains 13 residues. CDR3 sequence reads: CASSWGGADTQYF. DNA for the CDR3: TGTGCCAGCAGTTGGGGGGGGGCGGATACGCAGTATTTT. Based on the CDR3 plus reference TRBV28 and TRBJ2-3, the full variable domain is DVKVTQSSRYLVKRTGEKVFLECVQDMDHENMFWYRQDPGLGLRLIYFSYDVKMKEKGDIPEGYSVSREKKERFSLILESASTNQTSMYLCASSWGGADTQYFGPGTRLTVL.

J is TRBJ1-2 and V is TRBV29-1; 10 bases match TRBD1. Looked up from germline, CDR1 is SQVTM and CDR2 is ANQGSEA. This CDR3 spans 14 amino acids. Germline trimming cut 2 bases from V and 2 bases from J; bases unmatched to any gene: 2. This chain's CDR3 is CSVERTGGNYGYTF. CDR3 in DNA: TGCAGCGTTGAAAGGACAGGGGGGAACTATGGCTACACCTTC.

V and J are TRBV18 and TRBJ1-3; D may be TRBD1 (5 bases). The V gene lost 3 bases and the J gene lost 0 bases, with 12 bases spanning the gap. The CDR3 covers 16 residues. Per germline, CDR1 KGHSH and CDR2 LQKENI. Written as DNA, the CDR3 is TGTGCCAGCTCACCCAGACTCGACAGCTCTGGAAACACCATATATTTT. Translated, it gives CASSPRLDSSGNTIYF.

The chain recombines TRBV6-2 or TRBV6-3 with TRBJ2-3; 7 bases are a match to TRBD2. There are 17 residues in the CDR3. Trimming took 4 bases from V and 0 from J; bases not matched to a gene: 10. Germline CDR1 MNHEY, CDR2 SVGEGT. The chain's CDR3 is CASSSYLTSRSTDTQYF. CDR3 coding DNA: TGTGCCAGCAGTTCCTATTTGACTAGCAGAAGCACAGATACGCAGTATTTT.

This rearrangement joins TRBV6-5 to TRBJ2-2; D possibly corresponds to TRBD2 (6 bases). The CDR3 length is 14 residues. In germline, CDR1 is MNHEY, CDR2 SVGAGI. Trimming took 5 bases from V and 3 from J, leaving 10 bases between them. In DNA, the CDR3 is TGTGCCAGCAGTCTGACGGGGGACACCGGGGAGCTGTTTTTT. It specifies CASSLTGDTGELFF.

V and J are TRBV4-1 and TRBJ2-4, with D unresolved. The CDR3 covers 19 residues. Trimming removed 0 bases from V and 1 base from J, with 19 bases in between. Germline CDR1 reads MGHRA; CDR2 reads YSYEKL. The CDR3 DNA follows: TGCGCCAGCAGCCAAGATAGTTCCAGCGTCCGTCGGGCCAAAAACATTCAGTACTTC. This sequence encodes CASSQDSSSVRRAKNIQYF.

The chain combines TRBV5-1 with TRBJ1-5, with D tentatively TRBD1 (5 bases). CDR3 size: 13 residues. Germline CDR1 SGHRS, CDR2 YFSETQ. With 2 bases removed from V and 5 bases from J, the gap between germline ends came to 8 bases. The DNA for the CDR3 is TGCGCCAGCAGCTTCCAGGGCGATCAGCCCCAGCATTTT. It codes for CASSFQGDQPQHF.

The CDR3 region is CASGSRQAAHEQYF. DNA of the CDR3: TGTGCTAGTGGTTCCCGACAGGCGGCGCACGAGCAGTACTTC. The chain recombines TRBV12-5 with TRBJ2-7; D might be TRBD1 (6 bases). The ends were cut back, 4 bases at V and 5 bases at J, with 15 bases in the middle. This CDR3 is 14 amino acids long. Germline CDR1 and CDR2: LGHNT and FRNRAP.

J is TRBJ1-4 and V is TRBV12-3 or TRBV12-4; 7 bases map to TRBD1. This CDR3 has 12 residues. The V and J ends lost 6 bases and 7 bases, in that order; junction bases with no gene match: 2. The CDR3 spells CASSRQGEKLFF. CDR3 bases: TGTGCCAGCAGCCGACAGGGTGAAAAACTGTTTTTT.

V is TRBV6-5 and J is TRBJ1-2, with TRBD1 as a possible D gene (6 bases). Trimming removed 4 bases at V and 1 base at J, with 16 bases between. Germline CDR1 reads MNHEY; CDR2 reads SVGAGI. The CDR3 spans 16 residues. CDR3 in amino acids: CASSFAHRDINYGYTF. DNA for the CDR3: TGTGCCAGCAGTTTCGCTCACAGGGACATTAACTATGGCTACACCTTC.

The CDR3 reads CASSPRTGRSEKLFF. CDR3 coding DNA: TGTGCCAGCTCACCCAGGACAGGGCGAAGCGAAAAACTGTTTTTT. The gene calls are TRBV18 and TRBJ1-4; 8 bases are shared with TRBD1. V lost 3 bases to trimming and J lost 8 bases; unmatched junction nucleotides: 8. CDR3 length equals 15 residues. The germline V gene has CDR1 KGHSH and CDR2 LQKENI.

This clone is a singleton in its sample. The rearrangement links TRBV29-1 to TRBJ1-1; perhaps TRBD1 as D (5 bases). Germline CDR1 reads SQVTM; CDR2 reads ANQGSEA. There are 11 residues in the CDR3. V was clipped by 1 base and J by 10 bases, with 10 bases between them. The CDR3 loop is CSVEGPGGAFF. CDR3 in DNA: TGCAGCGTTGAAGGCCCGGGGGGAGCTTTCTTT.

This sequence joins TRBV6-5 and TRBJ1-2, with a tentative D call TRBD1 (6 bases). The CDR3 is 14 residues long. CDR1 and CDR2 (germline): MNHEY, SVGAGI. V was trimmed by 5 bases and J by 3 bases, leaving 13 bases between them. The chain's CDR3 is CASSHTRGHYGYTF. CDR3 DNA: TGTGCCAGCAGTCACACCAGGGGCCACTATGGCTACACCTTC.

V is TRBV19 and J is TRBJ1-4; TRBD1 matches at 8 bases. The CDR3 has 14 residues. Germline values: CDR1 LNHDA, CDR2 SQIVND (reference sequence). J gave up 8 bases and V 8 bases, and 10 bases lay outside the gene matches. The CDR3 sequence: CASGDRTGREKLFF. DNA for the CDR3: TGTGCCAGTGGAGACCGGACAGGGCGGGAAAAACTGTTTTTT. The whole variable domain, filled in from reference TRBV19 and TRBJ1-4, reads DGGITQSPKYLFRKEGQNVTLSCEQNLNHDAMYWYRQDPGQGLRLIYYSQIVNDFQKGDIAEGYSVSREKKESFPLTVTSAQKNPTAFYLCASGDRTGREKLFFGSGTQLSVL.

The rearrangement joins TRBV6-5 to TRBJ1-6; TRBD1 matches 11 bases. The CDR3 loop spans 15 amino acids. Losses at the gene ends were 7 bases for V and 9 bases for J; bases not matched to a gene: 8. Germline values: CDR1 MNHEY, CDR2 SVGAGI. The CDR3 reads CASTTGQGAFSPLHF. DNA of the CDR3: TGTGCCAGCACCACCGGACAGGGGGCTTTTTCACCCCTCCACTTT.

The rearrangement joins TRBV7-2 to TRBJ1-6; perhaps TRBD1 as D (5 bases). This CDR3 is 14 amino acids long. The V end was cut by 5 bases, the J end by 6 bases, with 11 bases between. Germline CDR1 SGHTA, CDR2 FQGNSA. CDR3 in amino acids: CASSAWDSNSPLHF. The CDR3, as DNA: TGTGCCAGCAGCGCCTGGGACTCTAATTCACCCCTCCACTTT.

This CDR3 reads CASSLWSASGVQETQYF. In nucleotides, the CDR3 is TGTGCCAGCAGCTTATGGTCGGCTAGCGGGGTACAAGAGACCCAGTACTTC. The V and J genes are TRBV7-2 and TRBJ2-5; TRBD2 aligns across 9 bases. The ends lost 2 bases at V and 2 bases at J; junction bases unmatched: 9. The CDR3 loop spans 17 amino acids. Germline V gives CDR1 SGHTA, CDR2 FQGNSA.

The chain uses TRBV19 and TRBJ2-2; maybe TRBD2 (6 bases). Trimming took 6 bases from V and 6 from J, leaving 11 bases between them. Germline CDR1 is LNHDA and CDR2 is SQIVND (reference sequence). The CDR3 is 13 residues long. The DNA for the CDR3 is TGTGCCAGTAGGCTCGGGGGTGCCGGGGAGCTGTTTTTT. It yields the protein CASRLGGAGELFF.